This TCR beta chain was documented in a study of early T cells in non-severe SARS-CoV-2 infection. A single record per CDR3 protein comes from TCRdb applying MiXCR to the 5' RACE reads. The table includes around 46,000 distinct CDR3 sequences, 5.6% detected once. The CDR3 spans 14 residues. In germline, CDR1 is SGDLS, CDR2 YYNGEE. V shed 3 bases and J shed 0 bases, with 4 bases lying between them. This clonotype has a count of ten or more. Source material: whole blood. This TCR was recovered from an adult who was a healthcare worker with PCR-confirmed SARS-CoV-2 infection or an uninfected control (not recorded which). The chain recombines TRBV9 with TRBJ1-6; D remains unclear. CDR3 nucleotides: TGTGCCAGCAGCGAGAGCTCCTATAATTCACCCCTCCACTTT. This codes for CASSESSYNSPLHF. The entire variable domain, with the rest obtained from reference TRBV9 and TRBJ1-6, is as follows: DSGVTQTPKHLITATGQRVTLRCSPRSGDLSVYWYQQSLDQGLQFLIQYYNGEERAKGNILERFSAQQFPDLHSELNLSSLELGDSALYFCASSESSYNSPLHFGNGTRLTVT.